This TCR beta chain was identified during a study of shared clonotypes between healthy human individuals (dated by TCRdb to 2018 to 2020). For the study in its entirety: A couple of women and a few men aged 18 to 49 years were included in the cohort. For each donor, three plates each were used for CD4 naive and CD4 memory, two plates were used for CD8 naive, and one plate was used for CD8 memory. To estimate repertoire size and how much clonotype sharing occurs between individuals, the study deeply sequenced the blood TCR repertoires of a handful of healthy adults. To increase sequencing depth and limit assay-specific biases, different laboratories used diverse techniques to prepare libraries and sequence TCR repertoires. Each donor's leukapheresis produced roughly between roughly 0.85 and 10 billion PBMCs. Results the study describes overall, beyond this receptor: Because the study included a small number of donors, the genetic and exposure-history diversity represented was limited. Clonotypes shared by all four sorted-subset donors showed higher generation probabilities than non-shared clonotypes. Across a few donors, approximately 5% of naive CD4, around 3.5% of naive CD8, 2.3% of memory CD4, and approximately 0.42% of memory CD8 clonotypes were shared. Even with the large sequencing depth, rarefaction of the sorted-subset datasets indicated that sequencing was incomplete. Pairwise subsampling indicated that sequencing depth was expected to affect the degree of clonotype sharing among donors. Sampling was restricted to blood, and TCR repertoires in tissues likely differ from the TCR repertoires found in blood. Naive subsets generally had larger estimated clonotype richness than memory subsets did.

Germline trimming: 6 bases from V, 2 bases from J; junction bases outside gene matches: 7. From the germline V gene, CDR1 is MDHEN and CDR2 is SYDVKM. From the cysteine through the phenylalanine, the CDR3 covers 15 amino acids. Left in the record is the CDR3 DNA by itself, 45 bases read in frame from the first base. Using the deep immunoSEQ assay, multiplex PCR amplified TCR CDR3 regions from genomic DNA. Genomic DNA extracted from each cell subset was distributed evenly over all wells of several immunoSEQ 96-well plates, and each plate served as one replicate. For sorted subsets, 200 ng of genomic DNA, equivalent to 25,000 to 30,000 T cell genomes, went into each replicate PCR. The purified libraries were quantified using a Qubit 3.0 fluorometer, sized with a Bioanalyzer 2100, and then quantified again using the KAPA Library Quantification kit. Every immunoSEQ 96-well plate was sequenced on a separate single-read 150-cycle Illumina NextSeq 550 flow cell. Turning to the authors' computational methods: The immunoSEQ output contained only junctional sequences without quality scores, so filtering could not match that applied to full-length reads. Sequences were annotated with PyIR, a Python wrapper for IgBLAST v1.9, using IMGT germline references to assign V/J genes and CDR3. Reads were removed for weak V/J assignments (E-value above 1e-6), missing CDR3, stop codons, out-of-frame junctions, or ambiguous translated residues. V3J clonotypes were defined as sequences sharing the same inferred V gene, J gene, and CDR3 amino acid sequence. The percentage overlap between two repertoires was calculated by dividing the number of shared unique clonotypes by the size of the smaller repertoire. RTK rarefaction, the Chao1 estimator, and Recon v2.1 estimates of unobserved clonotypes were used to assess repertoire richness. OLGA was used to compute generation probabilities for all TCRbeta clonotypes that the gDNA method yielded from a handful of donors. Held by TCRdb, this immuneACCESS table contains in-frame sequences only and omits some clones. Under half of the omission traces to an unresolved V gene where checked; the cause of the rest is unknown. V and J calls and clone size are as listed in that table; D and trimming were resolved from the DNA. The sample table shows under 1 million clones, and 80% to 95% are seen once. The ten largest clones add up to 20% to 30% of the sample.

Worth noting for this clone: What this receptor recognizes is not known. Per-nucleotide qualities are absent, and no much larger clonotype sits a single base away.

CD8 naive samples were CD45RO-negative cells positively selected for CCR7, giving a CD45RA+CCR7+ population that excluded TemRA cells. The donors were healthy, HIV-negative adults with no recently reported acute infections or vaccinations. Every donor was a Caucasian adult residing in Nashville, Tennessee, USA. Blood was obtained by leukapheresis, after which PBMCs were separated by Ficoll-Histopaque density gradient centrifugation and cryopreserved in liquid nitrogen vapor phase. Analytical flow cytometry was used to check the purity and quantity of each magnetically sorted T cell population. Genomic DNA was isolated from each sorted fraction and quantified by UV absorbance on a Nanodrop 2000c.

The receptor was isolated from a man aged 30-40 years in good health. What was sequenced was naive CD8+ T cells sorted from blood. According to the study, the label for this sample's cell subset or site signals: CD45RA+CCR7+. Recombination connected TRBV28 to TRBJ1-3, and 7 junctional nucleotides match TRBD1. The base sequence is TGTGCCAGCAGCAGTAACAGGGGAACTGGAAACACCATATATTTT. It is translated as CASSSNRGTGNTIYF.